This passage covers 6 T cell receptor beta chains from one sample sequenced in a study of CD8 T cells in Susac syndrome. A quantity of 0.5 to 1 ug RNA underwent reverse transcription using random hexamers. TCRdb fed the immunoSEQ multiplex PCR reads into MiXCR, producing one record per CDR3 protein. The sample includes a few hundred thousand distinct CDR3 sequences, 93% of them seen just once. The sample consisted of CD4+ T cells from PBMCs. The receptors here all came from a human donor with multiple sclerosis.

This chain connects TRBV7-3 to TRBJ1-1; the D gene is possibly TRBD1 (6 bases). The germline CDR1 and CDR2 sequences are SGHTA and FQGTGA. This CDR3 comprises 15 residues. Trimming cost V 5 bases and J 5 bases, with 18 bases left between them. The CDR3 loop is CASSPPGRGVTEAFF. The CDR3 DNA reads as TGTGCCAGCAGCCCCCCTGGCAGGGGTGTAACTGAAGCTTTCTTT.

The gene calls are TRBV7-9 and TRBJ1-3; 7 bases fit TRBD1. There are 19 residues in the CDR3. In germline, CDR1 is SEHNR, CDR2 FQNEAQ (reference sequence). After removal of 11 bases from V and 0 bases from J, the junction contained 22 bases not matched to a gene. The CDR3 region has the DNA TGTGCCTTTCCCGATTCATATTACCCGGGACAGAGCTCTGGAAACACCATATATTTT. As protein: CAFPDSYYPGQSSGNTIYF. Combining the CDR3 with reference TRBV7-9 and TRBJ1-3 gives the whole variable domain DTGVSQNPRHKITKRGQNVTFRCDPISEHNRLYWYRQTLGQGPEFLTYFQNEAQLEKSRLLSDRFSAERPKGSFSTLEIQRTEQGDSAMYLCAFPDSYYPGQSSGNTIYFGEGSWLTVV.

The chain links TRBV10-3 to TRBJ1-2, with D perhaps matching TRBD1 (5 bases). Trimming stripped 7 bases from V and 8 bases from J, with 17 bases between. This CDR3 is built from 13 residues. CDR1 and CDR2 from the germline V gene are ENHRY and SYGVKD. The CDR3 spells CAINAGTEGGYTF. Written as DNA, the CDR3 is TGTGCCATCAATGCCGGGACCGAAGGGGGCTACACCTTC.

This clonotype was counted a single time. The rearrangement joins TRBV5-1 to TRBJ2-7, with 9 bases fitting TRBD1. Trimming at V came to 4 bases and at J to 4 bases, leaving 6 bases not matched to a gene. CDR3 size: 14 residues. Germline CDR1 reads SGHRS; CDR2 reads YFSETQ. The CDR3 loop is CASSTGTGFYEQYF. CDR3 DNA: TGCGCCAGCAGCACCGGGACAGGGTTTTACGAGCAGTACTTC.

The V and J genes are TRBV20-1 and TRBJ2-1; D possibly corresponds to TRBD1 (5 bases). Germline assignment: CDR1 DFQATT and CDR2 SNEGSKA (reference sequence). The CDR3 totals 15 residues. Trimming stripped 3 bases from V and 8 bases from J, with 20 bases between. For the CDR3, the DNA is TGCAGTGCTAGGGGAAGGGGCCCCGGCGAGGATGAGCAGTTCTTC. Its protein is CSARGRGPGEDEQFF.

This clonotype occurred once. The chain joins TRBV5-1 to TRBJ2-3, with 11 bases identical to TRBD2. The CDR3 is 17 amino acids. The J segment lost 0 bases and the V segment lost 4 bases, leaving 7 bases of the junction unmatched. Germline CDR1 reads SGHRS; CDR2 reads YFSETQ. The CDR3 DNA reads TGCGCCAGCAGCCCCGGGACTAGCGGCACTAGCACAGATACGCAGTATTTT. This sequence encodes CASSPGTSGTSTDTQYF.